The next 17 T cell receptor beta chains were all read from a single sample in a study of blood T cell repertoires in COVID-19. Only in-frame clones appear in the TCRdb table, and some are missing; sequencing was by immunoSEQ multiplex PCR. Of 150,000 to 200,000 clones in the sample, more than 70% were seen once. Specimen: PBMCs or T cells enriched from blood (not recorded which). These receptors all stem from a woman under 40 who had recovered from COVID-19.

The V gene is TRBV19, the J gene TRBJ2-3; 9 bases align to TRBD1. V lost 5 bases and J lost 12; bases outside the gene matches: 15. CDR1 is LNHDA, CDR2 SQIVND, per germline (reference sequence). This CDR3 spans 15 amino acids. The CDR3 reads CASSPRTGVEGGQYF. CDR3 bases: TGTGCCAGTAGTCCGAGGACAGGGGTCGAAGGGGGCCAGTATTTT.

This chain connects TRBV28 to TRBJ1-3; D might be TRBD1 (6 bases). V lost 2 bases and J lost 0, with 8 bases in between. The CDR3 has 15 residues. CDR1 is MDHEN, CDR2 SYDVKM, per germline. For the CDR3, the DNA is TGTGCCAGCAGTTTACCACAGGGCTCTGGAAACACCATATATTTT. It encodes CASSLPQGSGNTIYF. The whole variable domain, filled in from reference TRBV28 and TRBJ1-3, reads DVKVTQSSRYLVKRTGEKVFLECVQDMDHENMFWYRQDPGLGLRLIYFSYDVKMKEKGDIPEGYSVSREKKERFSLILESASTNQTSMYLCASSLPQGSGNTIYFGEGSWLTVV.

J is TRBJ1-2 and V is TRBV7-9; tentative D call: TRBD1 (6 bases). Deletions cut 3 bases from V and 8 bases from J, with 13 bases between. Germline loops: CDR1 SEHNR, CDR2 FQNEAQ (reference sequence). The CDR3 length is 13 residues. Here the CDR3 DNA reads TGTGCCAGCAGCTTCGCAGGGGCTGGGGGCTACACCTTC. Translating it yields CASSFAGAGGYTF.

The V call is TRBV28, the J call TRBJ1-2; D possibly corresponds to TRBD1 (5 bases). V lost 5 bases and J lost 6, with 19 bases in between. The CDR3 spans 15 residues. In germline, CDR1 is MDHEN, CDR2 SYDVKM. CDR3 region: CASSLGARTPHGYTF. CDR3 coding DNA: TGTGCCAGCAGTCTAGGGGCTCGTACTCCCCATGGCTACACCTTC.

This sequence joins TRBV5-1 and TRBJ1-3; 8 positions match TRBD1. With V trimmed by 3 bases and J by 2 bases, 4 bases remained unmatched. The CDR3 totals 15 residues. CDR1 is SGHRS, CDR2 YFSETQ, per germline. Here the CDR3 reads CASSSRTGTGNTIYF. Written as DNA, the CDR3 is TGCGCCAGCAGCTCCCGGACAGGGACTGGAAACACCATATATTTT.

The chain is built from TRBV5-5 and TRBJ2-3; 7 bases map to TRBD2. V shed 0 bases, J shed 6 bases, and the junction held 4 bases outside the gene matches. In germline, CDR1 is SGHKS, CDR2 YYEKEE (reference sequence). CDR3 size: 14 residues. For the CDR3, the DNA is TGTGCCAGCAGCTTGGAGGCGGGAGTGGATACGCAGTATTTT. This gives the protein CASSLEAGVDTQYF.

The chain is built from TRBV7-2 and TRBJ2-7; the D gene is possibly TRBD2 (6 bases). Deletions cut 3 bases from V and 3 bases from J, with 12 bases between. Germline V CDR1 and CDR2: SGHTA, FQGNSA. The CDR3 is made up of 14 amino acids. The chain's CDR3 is CASSLQEGFYEQYF. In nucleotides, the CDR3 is TGTGCCAGCAGCTTGCAGGAGGGGTTCTACGAGCAGTACTTC.

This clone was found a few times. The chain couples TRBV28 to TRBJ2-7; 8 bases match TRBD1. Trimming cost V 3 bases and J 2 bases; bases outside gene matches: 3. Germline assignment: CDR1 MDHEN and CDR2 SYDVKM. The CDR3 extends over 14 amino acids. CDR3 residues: CASSFRRGPYEQYF. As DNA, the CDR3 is TGTGCCAGCAGTTTCCGCAGGGGGCCCTACGAGCAGTACTTC.

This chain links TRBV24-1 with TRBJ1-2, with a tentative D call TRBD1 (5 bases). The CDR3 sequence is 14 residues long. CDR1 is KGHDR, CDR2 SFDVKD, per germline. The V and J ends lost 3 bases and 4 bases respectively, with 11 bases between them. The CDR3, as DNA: TGTGCCACCAGTGATCCACGTGGGGCCTATGGCTACACCTTC. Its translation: CATSDPRGAYGYTF.

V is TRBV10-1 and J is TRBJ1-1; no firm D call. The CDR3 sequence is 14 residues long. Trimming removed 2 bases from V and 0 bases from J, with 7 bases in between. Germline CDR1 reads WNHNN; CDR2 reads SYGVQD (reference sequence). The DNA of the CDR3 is TGCGCCAGCAGTGAGGAGGGCTTGAACACTGAAGCTTTCTTT. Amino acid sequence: CASSEEGLNTEAFF.

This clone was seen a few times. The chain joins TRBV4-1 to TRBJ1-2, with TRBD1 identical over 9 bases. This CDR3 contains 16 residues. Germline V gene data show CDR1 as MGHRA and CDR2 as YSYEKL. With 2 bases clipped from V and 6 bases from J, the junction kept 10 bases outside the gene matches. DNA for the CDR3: TGCGCCAGCAGCCAACCATCCCCGGGACAGGGCGATGGCTACACCTTC. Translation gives CASSQPSPGQGDGYTF.

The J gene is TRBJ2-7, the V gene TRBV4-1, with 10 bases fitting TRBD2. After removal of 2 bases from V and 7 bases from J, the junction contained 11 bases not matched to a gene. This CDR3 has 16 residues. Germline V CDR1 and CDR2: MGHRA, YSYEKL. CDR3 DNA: TGCGCCAGCAGCCAACCCCGCAGCGGGAGGGCCAGGGAGCAGTACTTC. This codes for CASSQPRSGRAREQYF.

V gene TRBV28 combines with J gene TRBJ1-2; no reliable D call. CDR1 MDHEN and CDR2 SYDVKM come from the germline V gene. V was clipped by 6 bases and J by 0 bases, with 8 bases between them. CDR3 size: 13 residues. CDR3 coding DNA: TGTGCCAGCAGATCCTCTTCTAACTATGGCTACACCTTC. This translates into CASRSSSNYGYTF.

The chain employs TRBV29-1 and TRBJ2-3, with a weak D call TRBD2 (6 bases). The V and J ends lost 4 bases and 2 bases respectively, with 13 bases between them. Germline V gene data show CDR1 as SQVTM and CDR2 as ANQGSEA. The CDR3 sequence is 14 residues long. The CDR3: CSVVRTTFTDTQYF. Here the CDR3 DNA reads TGCAGCGTTGTCCGGACTACCTTCACAGATACGCAGTATTTT.

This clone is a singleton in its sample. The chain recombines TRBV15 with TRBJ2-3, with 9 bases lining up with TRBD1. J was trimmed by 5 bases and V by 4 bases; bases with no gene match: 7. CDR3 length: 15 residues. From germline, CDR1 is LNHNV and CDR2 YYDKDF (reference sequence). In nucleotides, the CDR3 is TGTGCCACCAGCAAACACAGGGGGCCTGGAGATACGCAGTATTTT. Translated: CATSKHRGPGDTQYF.

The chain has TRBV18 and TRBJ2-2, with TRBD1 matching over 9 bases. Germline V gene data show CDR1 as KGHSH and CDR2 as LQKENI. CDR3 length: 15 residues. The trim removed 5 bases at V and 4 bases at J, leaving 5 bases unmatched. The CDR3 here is CASSATGGGTGELFF. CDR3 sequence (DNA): TGTGCCAGCTCAGCCACAGGGGGCGGCACCGGGGAGCTGTTTTTT.

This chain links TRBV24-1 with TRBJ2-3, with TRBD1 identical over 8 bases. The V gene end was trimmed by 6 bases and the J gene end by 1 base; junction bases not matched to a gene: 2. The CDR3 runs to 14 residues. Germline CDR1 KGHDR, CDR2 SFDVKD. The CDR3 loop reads CATSPRGRTDTQYF. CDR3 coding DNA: TGTGCCACCAGTCCCAGGGGGCGCACAGATACGCAGTATTTT.